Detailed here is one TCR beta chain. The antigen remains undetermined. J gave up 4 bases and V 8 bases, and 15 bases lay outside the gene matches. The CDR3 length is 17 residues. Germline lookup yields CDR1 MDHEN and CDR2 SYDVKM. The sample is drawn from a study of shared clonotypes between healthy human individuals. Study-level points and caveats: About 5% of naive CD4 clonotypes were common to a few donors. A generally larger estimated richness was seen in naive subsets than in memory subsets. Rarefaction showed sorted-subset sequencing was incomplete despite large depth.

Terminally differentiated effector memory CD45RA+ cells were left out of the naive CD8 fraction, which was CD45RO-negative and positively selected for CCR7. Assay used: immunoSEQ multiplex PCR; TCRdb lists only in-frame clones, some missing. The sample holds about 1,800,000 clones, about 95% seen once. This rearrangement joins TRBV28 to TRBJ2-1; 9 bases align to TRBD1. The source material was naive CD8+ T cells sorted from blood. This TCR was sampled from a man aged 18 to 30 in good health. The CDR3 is CASGHPPPGQGYNEQFF. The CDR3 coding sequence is TGTGCCAGCGGCCATCCCCCACCGGGACAGGGTTACAATGAGCAGTTCTTC.